The 32 T cell receptor beta chains reported below all come from one sample, sequenced in a study of OX40 agonist ivuxolimab in advanced cancers. Assay used: immunoSEQ multiplex PCR; TCRdb lists only in-frame clones, some missing. The sample holds about 78,000 clones, more than 70% seen once. Source: CD4+ or CD8+ T cells sorted from blood, taken in a trial of the OX40 agonist ivuxolimab. The origin of the receptors is an adult with an advanced solid tumor such as melanoma, head and neck, liver or kidney cancer.

The V gene is TRBV29-1, the J gene TRBJ2-1; 13 bases match TRBD2. Per germline, CDR1 SQVTM and CDR2 ANQGSEA. The CDR3 covers 15 residues. CDR3 bases: TGCAGTGTCGGGGGGGCCGGGACTAGCGGGGAGGAGCAGTTCTTC. This translates into CSVGGAGTSGEEQFF.

The V call is TRBV21-1, the J call TRBJ1-5; the D call TRBD1 from the table was never checked on the DNA. TRBV21-1 constitutes a pseudogene. The CDR3 is 16 amino acids. The chain's CDR3 is CASSDRTPRVNQPQHF. Here the CDR3 DNA reads TGTGCCAGCAGCGATCGAACCCCCAGGGTAAATCAGCCCCAGCATTTT.

This clone was found a few times. V usage is TRBV7-9 and J usage is TRBJ2-7, with 9 bases identical to TRBD2. CDR3 length: 17 amino acids. Germline-derived CDR1 and CDR2 are SEHNR and FQNEAQ (reference sequence). The V and J ends lost 5 bases and 0 bases, in that order; junction bases with no gene match: 11. CDR3 amino acids: CASSPSSGSGSSYEQYF. The CDR3 nucleotides read TGTGCCAGCAGCCCATCGTCGGGTAGCGGGAGCTCCTACGAGCAGTACTTC.

In its sample, this clone was seen once. V is TRBV27 and J is TRBJ2-2; D ambiguous. From germline, CDR1 is MNHEY and CDR2 SMNVEV (reference sequence). The CDR3 consists of 14 residues. Trimming removed 6 bases at V and 5 bases at J, with 13 bases between. The CDR3 DNA follows: TGTGCCAGCAGCCCGTCTATGTATACCGGGGAGCTGTTTTTT. This gives the protein CASSPSMYTGELFF.

This chain uses TRBV6-1 with TRBJ1-2; D remains ambiguous. The CDR3 length is 13 residues. Trimming shortened V by 6 bases and J by 4 bases, and 12 bases separated the two germline ends. Looked up from germline, CDR1 is MNHNS and CDR2 is SASEGT. CDR3 nucleotide sequence: TGTGCCAGCAGCCCCAGGCCCCTCTATGGCTACACCTTC. As protein: CASSPRPLYGYTF.

The gene calls are TRBV2 and TRBJ1-1; 9 nucleotides align to TRBD1. The CDR3 is 14 amino acids. J gave up 4 bases and V 6 bases, and 6 bases lay outside the gene matches. CDR1 SNHLY and CDR2 FYNNEI come from the germline V gene. The CDR3 spells CASRSTGGATEAFF. The DNA for the CDR3 is TGTGCCAGCAGAAGTACAGGGGGCGCCACTGAAGCTTTCTTT.

The chain has TRBV7-2 and TRBJ1-1; 7 bases align to TRBD1. This CDR3 spans 13 amino acids. Germline V lookup: CDR1 SGHTA, CDR2 FQGNSA. The V and J ends lost 5 bases and 5 bases, in that order; junction bases with no gene match: 5. The CDR3 DNA follows: TGTGCCAGCAGCATGACAGGGTGGACTGAAGCTTTCTTT. Translation gives CASSMTGWTEAFF.

The genes are TRBV7-2 and TRBJ2-5, with TRBD2 matching 8 bases. Trimming cost V 5 bases and J 7 bases; bases outside gene matches: 12. The CDR3 length is 15 residues. Germline values: CDR1 SGHTA, CDR2 FQGNSA. The DNA of the CDR3 is TGTGCCAGCAGCGCCGACGGGACTAGGGAGGGGACCCAGTACTTC. It is translated as CASSADGTREGTQYF.

CDR3 in amino acids: CASSWTSGRLDTQYF. For the CDR3, the DNA is TGTGCCAGCAGTTGGACTAGCGGGAGGTTGGATACGCAGTATTTT. The genes are TRBV7-2 and TRBJ2-3, with 14 nucleotides matching TRBD2. CDR3 length: 15 amino acids. Per the germline V gene, CDR1 is SGHTA and CDR2 is FQGNSA. J gave up 6 bases and V 6 bases, and 5 bases lay outside the gene matches.

The chain combines TRBV10-3 with TRBJ2-3, with 8 bases that match TRBD1. The length of the CDR3 is 14 residues. The ends lost 11 bases at V and 2 bases at J; junction bases unmatched: 9. From germline, CDR1 is ENHRY and CDR2 SYGVKD. The CDR3 sequence is CAVKTGANTDTQYF. As DNA, the CDR3 is TGTGCCGTTAAGACAGGGGCTAACACAGATACGCAGTATTTT.

The chain uses TRBV7-2 and TRBJ2-5, with 8 bases fitting TRBD1. From germline, CDR1 is SGHTA and CDR2 FQGNSA. Germline trimming cut 5 bases from V and 3 bases from J; bases unmatched to any gene: 8. The CDR3 extends over 15 amino acids. Here the CDR3 reads CASSPGQVRKETQYF. CDR3 DNA: TGTGCCAGCAGCCCGGGACAGGTTCGCAAAGAGACCCAGTACTTC.

The rearrangement links TRBV5-1 to TRBJ1-4; TRBD1 is a possible D gene (5 bases). Trimming shortened V by 4 bases and J by 6 bases, and 16 bases separated the two germline ends. Germline values: CDR1 SGHRS, CDR2 YFSETQ. CDR3 length: 15 residues. This chain's CDR3 is CASSRGGVQDEKLFF. The CDR3 nucleotides are TGCGCCAGCAGCCGCGGGGGAGTACAGGATGAAAAACTGTTTTTT.

This clone was seen once. The chain couples TRBV7-2 to TRBJ1-5; a weak D match, TRBD1 (5 bases). The CDR3 sequence is 15 residues long. Germline CDR1 is SGHTA and CDR2 is FQGNSA. The V gene lost 1 base and the J gene lost 4 bases, with 11 bases spanning the gap. Here the CDR3 DNA reads TGTGCCAGCAGCTTAGACCCGTGGGGGAATCAGCCCCAGCATTTT. Its translation: CASSLDPWGNQPQHF.

This clone was seen only once. The chain is built from TRBV5-4 and TRBJ2-7; D call uncertain. Trimming left V 2 bases short and J 2 bases short, with 11 bases between. CDR3 length: 14 residues. Germline V gives CDR1 SGHNT, CDR2 YYREEE (reference sequence). CDR3 coding DNA: TGTGCCAGCAGCTTCCCGGACGGAGCCTACGAGCAGTACTTC. This gives the protein CASSFPDGAYEQYF.

The chain employs TRBV7-3 and TRBJ1-1; perhaps TRBD1 as D (6 bases). Per the germline V gene, CDR1 is SGHTA and CDR2 is FQGTGA. CDR3 length: 14 residues. Trimming removed 5 bases at V and 6 bases at J, with 16 bases between. In DNA form, the CDR3 reads TGTGCCAGCAGCGCGTCAGGGGAAGGTTCTGAAGCTTTCTTT. Protein sequence: CASSASGEGSEAFF.

This clone showed up just a few times. J is TRBJ1-6 and V is TRBV9; no clear D gene. The CDR3 loop spans 13 amino acids. The germline V and J ends were trimmed by 0 bases and 10 bases, with 8 bases remaining between them. The germline V gene has CDR1 SGDLS and CDR2 YYNGEE. The DNA of the CDR3 is TGTGCCAGCAGCGTAGACATTAACTCACCCCTCCACTTT. It codes for CASSVDINSPLHF.

This sequence joins TRBV10-1 and TRBJ2-7; TRBD2 agrees at 11 bases. Trimming removed 5 bases from V and 5 bases from J; junction bases left unmatched: 5. Germline V gene lookup returns CDR1 WNHNN and CDR2 SYGVQD (reference sequence). The length of the CDR3 is 14 residues. CDR3: CASSLTSGTDEQYF. Here the CDR3 DNA reads TGCGCCAGCAGTCTGACTAGCGGGACGGACGAGCAGTACTTC.

This clone was counted between two and nine times. The rearrangement uses TRBV5-5 and TRBJ1-2; D call uncertain. This CDR3 spans 13 amino acids. V lost 4 bases and J 2 bases, leaving 9 bases between the germline ends. From germline, CDR1 is SGHKS and CDR2 YYEKEE (reference sequence). The CDR3: CASSPDQNYGYTF. DNA for the CDR3: TGTGCCAGCAGCCCAGACCAGAACTATGGCTACACCTTC.

The chain is built from TRBV18 and TRBJ1-5; 11 nucleotides match TRBD1. Germline CDR1 and CDR2: KGHSH and LQKENI. CDR3 length: 14 residues. Trimming cost V 8 bases and J 6 bases; bases outside gene matches: 6. The CDR3 is CASEDRGRVQPQHF. The CDR3 region has the DNA TGTGCCAGCGAGGACAGGGGGCGGGTTCAGCCCCAGCATTTT.

The chain recombines TRBV27 with TRBJ1-5; TRBD1 agrees at 9 bases. Unmatched junction bases numbered 17, after V lost 8 bases and J lost 0 bases. CDR1 is MNHEY and CDR2 is SMNVEV in the germline V gene (reference sequence). The CDR3 sequence is 19 residues long. The CDR3 DNA sequence: TGTGCCAGCGAAGGACTCCGGACAGGGGAGCAATTTAGCAATCAGCCCCAGCATTTT. Protein product: CASEGLRTGEQFSNQPQHF.

The chain has TRBV5-5 and TRBJ2-3; 7 bases are a match to TRBD2. The V gene end was trimmed by 4 bases and the J gene end by 2 bases; junction bases not matched to a gene: 7. Germline V gene data show CDR1 as SGHKS and CDR2 as YYEKEE (reference sequence). This CDR3 has 15 residues. CDR3 protein: CASSIASGFTDTQYF. The CDR3 nucleotides read TGTGCCAGCAGCATCGCTAGCGGATTCACAGATACGCAGTATTTT.

V is TRBV5-1 and J is TRBJ2-2; 10 nucleotides match TRBD2. V was clipped by 3 bases and J by 7 bases; unmatched bases: 6. The CDR3 is 15 residues long. Germline CDR1 reads SGHRS; CDR2 reads YFSETQ. Here the CDR3 DNA reads TGCGCCAGCAGCTCAGCGGGGGGGCCAATCGGGGAGCTGTTTTTT. Amino acids: CASSSAGGPIGELFF.

The J gene is TRBJ2-7, the V gene TRBV6-1; possibly TRBD1 for D (6 bases). This CDR3 is 15 amino acids long. Germline V gene data show CDR1 as MNHNS and CDR2 as SASEGT. Trimming stripped 6 bases from V and 2 bases from J, with 17 bases between. The CDR3 loop reads CASRRTAGDTYEQYF. DNA of the CDR3: TGTGCCAGCAGGAGGACGGCAGGGGACACCTACGAGCAGTACTTC.

The chain carries TRBV10-1 and TRBJ1-2; weak D call: TRBD1 (6 bases). CDR1 is WNHNN and CDR2 is SYGVQD in the germline V gene (reference sequence). This CDR3 contains 12 residues. V was cut by 6 bases and J by 6 bases, with 11 bases left in between. DNA of the CDR3: TGCGCCAGCAGAGGGGGGGACGATGGCTACACCTTC. Translating gives CASRGGDDGYTF.

The chain is built from TRBV2 and TRBJ2-7; tentative D call: TRBD2 (7 bases). V was cut by 3 bases and J by 10 bases, with 25 bases left in between. CDR1 SNHLY and CDR2 FYNNEI come from the germline V gene. This CDR3 contains 16 residues. As DNA, the CDR3 is TGTGCCAGCAGTGATGGGGGCGGGAGCGGCCAGTTGAGTCAGTACTTC. Protein sequence: CASSDGGGSGQLSQYF.

For the CDR3, the DNA is TGTGCCATCAGCCCCGGGGGCCTTGTAGATACGCAGTATTTT. Translating it yields CAISPGGLVDTQYF. The chain combines TRBV10-3 with TRBJ2-3; D is tentatively TRBD1 or TRBD2 (6 bases each). Germline V gene lookup returns CDR1 ENHRY and CDR2 SYGVKD. Trimming left V 6 bases short and J 5 bases short, with 15 bases between. The CDR3 is 14 residues long.

V is TRBV7-6 and J is TRBJ1-4; 12 positions agree with TRBD1. The J segment lost 8 bases and the V segment lost 0 bases, leaving 1 base of the junction unmatched. CDR1 SGHVS and CDR2 FNYEAQ come from the germline V gene. The CDR3 is made up of 15 amino acids. CDR3 residues: CASSLAGTGGEKLFF. The CDR3 nucleotides are TGTGCCAGCAGCTTAGCCGGGACAGGGGGCGAAAAACTGTTTTTT.

CDR3 residues: CASSRGTDTANTGELFF. The CDR3 bases are TGTGCCAGCAGTCGGGGGACGGACACGGCGAACACCGGGGAGCTGTTTTTT. The rearrangement links TRBV27 to TRBJ2-2, with D perhaps matching TRBD2 (6 bases). The length of the CDR3 is 17 residues. The germline V and J ends were trimmed by 5 bases and 0 bases, with 16 bases remaining between them. The V gene's germline CDR1 is MNHEY and CDR2 SMNVEV (reference sequence).

This clone was found once. V and J are TRBV29-1 and TRBJ2-1; TRBD2 matches at 9 bases. The CDR3 is made up of 12 amino acids. V trimming: 3 bases; J trimming: 7 bases; junction bases outside the gene matches: 1. In germline, CDR1 is SQVTM, CDR2 ANQGSEA. The CDR3, as DNA: TGCAGCGTTGAGCTAGCGGGGAATGAGCAGTTCTTC. It translates to CSVELAGNEQFF.

V is TRBV7-7 and J is TRBJ2-3; D perhaps matches TRBD1 (5 bases). Trimming cost V 3 bases and J 2 bases, with 12 bases left between them. CDR3 length equals 15 residues. Germline values: CDR1 SSHAT, CDR2 FNYEAQ (reference sequence). The CDR3 DNA follows: TGTGCCAGCAGCTTGGGGCCCCCGTCCACAGATACGCAGTATTTT. This encodes CASSLGPPSTDTQYF.

CDR3 in DNA: TGTGCCAGCAGCTTCGCCCCGCGCGTGGGCAACACCGGGGAGCTGTTTTTT. This gives the protein CASSFAPRVGNTGELFF. The V gene is TRBV7-3, the J gene TRBJ2-2; no reliable D call. The germline CDR1 and CDR2 sequences are SGHTA and FQGTGA. The CDR3 runs 17 residues. Trimming took off 3 bases at V and 2 bases at J, with 16 bases between the two ends.

J is TRBJ1-3 and V is TRBV11-1, with D maybe TRBD1 (5 bases). Germline V gene sequence: CDR1 SGHAT, CDR2 FQDESV (reference sequence). This CDR3 region has 15 residues. The V and J ends lost 4 bases and 0 bases respectively, with 10 bases between them. CDR3 in amino acids: CASSSGRNSGNTIYF. DNA of the CDR3: TGTGCCAGCAGCTCGGGACGGAACTCTGGAAACACCATATATTTT.